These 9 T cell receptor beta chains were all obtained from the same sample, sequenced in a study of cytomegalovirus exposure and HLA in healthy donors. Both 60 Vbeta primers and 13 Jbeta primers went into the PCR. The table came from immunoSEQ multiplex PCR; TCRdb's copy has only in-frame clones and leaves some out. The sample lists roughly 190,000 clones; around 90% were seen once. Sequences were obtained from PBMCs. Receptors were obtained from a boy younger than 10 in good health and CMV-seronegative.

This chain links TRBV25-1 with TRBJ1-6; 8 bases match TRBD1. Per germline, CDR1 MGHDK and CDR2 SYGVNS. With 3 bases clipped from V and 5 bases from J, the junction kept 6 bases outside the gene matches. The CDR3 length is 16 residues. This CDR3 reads CASSDRQGSNNSPLHF. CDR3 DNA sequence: TGTGCCAGCAGTGATAGACAGGGGTCGAATAATTCACCCCTCCACTTT.

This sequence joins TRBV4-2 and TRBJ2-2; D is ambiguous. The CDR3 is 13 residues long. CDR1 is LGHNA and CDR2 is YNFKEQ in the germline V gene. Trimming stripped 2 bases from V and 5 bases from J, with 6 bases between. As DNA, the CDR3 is TGTGCCAGCAGCCAAATTTCAACCGGGGAGCTGTTTTTT. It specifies CASSQISTGELFF.

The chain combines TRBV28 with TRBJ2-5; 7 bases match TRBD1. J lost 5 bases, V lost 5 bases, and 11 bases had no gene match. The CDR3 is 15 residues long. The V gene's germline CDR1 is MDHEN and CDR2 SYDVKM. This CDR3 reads CASSKDRAWGETQYF. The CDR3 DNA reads TGTGCCAGCAGTAAAGACAGGGCCTGGGGGGAGACCCAGTACTTC.

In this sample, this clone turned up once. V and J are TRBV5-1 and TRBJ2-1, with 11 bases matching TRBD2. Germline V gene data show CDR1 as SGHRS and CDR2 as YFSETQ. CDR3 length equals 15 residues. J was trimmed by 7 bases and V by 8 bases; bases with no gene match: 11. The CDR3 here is CARPCTSGRGNEQFF. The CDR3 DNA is TGCGCCAGACCTTGCACTAGCGGGAGAGGAAATGAGCAGTTCTTC.

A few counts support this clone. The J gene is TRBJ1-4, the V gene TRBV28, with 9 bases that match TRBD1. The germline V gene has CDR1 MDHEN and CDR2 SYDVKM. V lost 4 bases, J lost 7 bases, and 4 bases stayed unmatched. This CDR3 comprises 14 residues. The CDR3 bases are TGTGCCAGCAGTTGGGGACAGGGAAGTGAAAAACTGTTTTTT. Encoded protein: CASSWGQGSEKLFF. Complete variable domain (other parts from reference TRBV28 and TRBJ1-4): DVKVTQSSRYLVKRTGEKVFLECVQDMDHENMFWYRQDPGLGLRLIYFSYDVKMKEKGDIPEGYSVSREKKERFSLILESASTNQTSMYLCASSWGQGSEKLFFGSGTQLSVL.

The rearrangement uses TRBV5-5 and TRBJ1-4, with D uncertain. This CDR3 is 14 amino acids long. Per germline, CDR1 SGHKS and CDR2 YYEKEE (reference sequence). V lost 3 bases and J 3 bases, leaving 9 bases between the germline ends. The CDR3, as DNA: TGTGCCAGCAGCTCAGCGGTGGCTAATGAAAAACTGTTTTTT. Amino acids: CASSSAVANEKLFF.

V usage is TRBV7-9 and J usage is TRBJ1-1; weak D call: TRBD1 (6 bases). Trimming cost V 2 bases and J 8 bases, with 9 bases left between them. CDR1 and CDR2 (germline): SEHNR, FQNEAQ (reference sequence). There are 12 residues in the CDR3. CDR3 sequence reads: CASSLQGKEAFF. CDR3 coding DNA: TGTGCCAGCAGCTTACAGGGGAAGGAAGCTTTCTTT.

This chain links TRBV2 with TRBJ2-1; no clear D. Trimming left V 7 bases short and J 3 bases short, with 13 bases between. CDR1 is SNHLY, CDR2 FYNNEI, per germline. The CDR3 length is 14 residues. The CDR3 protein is CASTDQPGYNEQFF. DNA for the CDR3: TGTGCCAGCACTGACCAACCCGGCTACAATGAGCAGTTCTTC. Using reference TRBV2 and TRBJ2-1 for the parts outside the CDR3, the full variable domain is EPEVTQTPSHQVTQMGQEVILRCVPISNHLYFYWYRQILGQKVEFLVSFYNNEISEKSEIFDDQFSVERPDGSNFTLKIRSTKLEDSAMYFCASTDQPGYNEQFFGPGTRLTVL.

The CDR3 protein is CASTRGLAGGQRTDTQYF. In DNA, the CDR3 is TGCGCCAGCACCCGGGGACTAGCGGGGGGCCAGCGCACAGATACGCAGTATTTT. The genes are TRBV5-1 and TRBJ2-3, with TRBD2 matching 15 bases. Germline assignment: CDR1 SGHRS and CDR2 YFSETQ. The CDR3 extends over 18 amino acids. Trimming removed 6 bases from V and 1 base from J; junction bases left unmatched: 9. The whole variable domain, filled in from reference TRBV5-1 and TRBJ2-3, reads KAGVTQTPRYLIKTRGQQVTLSCSPISGHRSVSWYQQTPGQGLQFLFEYFSETQRNKGNFPGRFSGRQFSNSRSEMNVSTLELGDSALYLCASTRGLAGGQRTDTQYFGPGTRLTVL.